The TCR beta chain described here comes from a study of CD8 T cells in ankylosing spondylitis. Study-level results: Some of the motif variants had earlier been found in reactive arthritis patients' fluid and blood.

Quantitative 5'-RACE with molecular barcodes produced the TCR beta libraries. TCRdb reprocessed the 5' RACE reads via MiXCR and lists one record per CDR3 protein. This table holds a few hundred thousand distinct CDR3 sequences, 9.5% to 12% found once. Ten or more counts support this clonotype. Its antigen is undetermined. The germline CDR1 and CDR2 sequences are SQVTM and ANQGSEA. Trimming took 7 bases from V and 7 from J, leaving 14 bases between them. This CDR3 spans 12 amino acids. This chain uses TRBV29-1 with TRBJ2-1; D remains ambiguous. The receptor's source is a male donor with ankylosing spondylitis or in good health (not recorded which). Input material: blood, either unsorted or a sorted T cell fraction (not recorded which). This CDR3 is CSAQTGFNEQFF. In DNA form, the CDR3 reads TGCAGCGCTCAGACTGGGTTTAATGAGCAGTTCTTC.